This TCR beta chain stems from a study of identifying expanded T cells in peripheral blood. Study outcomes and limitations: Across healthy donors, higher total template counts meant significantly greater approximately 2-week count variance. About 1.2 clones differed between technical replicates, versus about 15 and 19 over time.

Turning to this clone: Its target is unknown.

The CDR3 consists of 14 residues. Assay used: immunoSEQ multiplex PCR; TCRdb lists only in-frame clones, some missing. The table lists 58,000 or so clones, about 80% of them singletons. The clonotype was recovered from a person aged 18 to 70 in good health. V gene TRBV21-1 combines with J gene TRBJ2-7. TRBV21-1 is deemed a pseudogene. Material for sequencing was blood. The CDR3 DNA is TGTGCCAGCAAGGCGCGCTGCCCCCTCTACGAGCAGTACTTC. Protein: CASKARCPLYEQYF.